The source of this TCR beta chain is a study of blood T cells in healthy people across ages. Germline V gives CDR1 SGDLS, CDR2 YYNGEE. This CDR3 is 18 amino acids long. It was with a sample-barcoded 5' primer and a J-beta primer mix that a second PCR of roughly 6 to 12 cycles was run. TCRdb passed the 5' RACE reads through MiXCR, listing each CDR3 protein once. The repertoire holds 1.5 million to 2 million distinct CDR3 sequences, with about 31% as singletons. The people who gave samples were healthy Caucasians from Russia, aged roughly 6 to 100. The source is a woman aged 25 to 39 in good health. The chain couples TRBV9 to TRBJ2-7, with D possibly matching TRBD2 (6 bases). The J call may be in error: the DNA end matches TRBJ2-4 better. Sequencing was carried out using blood. CDR3 coding DNA: TGTGCCAGCAGCGTAGGTCATCGGGCGGGGAGCGGCAAAAACATTCAGTACTTC. It specifies CASSVGHRAGSGKNIQYF.